The sequence of this TCR beta chain was determined in a study of cytomegalovirus exposure and HLA in healthy donors. Study outcomes and limitations: A later analysis showed TCR association rates differing by HLA locus, peaking at DRB1 and lowest at HLA-C.

The CDR3 is 15 residues long. The germline V gene encodes CDR1 MNHEY and CDR2 SMNVEV (reference sequence). V lost 5 bases and J lost 1, with 14 bases in between. As concerns this clone: Its antigen is not known.

PCR employed 60 Vbeta and 13 Jbeta primers. The assay was immunoSEQ multiplex PCR, and TCRdb's table has in-frame clones only and misses some. Counted here are hundreds of thousands of clones, about 66% occurring once; the ten biggest clones make up over 2%. The receptor comes from a female donor in good health and CMV-seronegative. Specimen: PBMCs. V is TRBV27 and J is TRBJ2-5; weak D call: TRBD1 (6 bases). The CDR3 reads CASSTPRDIQETQYF. DNA for the CDR3: TGTGCCAGCAGTACGCCCCGGGACATCCAAGAGACCCAGTACTTC.